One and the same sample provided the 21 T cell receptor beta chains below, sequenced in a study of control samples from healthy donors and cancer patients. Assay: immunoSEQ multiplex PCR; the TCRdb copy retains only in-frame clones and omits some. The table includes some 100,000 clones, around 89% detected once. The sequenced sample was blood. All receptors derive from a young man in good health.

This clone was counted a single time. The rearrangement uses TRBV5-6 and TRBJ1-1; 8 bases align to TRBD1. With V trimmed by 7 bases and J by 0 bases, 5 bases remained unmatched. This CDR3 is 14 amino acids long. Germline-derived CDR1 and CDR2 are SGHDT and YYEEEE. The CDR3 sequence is CASGRGRLNTEAFF. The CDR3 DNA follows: TGTGCCAGCGGCAGGGGGCGCCTGAACACTGAAGCTTTCTTT.

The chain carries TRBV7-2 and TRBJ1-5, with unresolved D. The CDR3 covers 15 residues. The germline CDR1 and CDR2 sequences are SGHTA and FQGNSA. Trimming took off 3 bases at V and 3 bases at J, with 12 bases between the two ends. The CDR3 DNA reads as TGTGCCAGCAGCTTTTCCTCAAGGTCCAATCAGCCCCAGCATTTT. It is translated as CASSFSSRSNQPQHF.

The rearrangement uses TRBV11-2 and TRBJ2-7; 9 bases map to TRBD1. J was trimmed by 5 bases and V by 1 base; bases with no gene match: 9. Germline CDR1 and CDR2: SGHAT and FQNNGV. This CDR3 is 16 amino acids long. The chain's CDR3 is CASSLGPGQGRDEQYF. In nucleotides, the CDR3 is TGTGCCAGCAGCTTAGGGCCAGGACAGGGGCGAGACGAGCAGTACTTC.

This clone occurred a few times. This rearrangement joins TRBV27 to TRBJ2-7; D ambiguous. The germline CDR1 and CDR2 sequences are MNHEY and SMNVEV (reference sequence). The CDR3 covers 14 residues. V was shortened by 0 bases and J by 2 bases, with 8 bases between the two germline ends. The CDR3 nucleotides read TGTGCCAGCAGTTTATCAATCGGACCCTACGAGCAGTACTTC. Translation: CASSLSIGPYEQYF.

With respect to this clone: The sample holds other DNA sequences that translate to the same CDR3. This CDR3 is CASSPAGNEQFF. The DNA of the CDR3 is TGCGCCAGCAGCCCCGCGGGGAACGAGCAGTTCTTC. The J gene is TRBJ2-1, the V gene TRBV4-3; possibly TRBD2 for D (6 bases). There are 12 residues in the CDR3. In germline, CDR1 is LGHNA, CDR2 YSLEER. V was clipped by 4 bases and J by 10 bases, with 11 bases between them.

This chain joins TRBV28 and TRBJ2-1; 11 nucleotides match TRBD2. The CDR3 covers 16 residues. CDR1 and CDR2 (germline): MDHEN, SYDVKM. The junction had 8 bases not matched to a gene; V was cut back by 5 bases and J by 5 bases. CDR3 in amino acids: CASSIPGLADDNEQFF. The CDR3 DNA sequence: TGTGCCAGCAGTATTCCGGGACTAGCGGATGACAATGAGCAGTTCTTC.

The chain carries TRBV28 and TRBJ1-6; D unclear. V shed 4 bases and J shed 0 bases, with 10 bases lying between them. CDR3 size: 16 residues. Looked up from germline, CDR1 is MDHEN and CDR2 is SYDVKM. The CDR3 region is CASSSQTDSYNSPLHF. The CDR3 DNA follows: TGTGCCAGCAGTTCCCAGACGGACTCCTATAATTCACCCCTCCACTTT.

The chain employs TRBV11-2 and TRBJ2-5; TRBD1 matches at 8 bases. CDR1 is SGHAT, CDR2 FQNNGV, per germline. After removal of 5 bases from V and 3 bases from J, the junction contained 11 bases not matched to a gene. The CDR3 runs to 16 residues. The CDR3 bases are TGTGCCAGCAGCCTAGGACAGGGAATAGGTGAAGAGACCCAGTACTTC. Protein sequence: CASSLGQGIGEETQYF.

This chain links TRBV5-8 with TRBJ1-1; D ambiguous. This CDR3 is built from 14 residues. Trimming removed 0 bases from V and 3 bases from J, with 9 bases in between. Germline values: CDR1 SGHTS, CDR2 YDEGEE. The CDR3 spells CASSLGGEYTEAFF. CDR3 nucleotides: TGTGCCAGCAGCTTGGGCGGGGAGTACACTGAAGCTTTCTTT.

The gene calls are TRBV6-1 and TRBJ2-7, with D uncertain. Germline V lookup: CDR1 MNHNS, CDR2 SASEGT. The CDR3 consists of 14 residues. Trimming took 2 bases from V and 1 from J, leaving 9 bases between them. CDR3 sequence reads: CASSEKSLSYEQYV. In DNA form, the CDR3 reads TGTGCCAGCAGTGAAAAGTCGTTATCCTACGAGCAGTACGTC.

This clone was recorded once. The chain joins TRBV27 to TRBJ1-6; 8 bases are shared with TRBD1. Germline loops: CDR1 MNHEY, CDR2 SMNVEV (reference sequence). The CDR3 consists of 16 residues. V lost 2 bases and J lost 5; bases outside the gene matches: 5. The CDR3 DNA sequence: TGTGCCAGCAGTTTAAGACAGGGGCGGAATAATTCACCCCTCCACTTT. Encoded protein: CASSLRQGRNNSPLHF.

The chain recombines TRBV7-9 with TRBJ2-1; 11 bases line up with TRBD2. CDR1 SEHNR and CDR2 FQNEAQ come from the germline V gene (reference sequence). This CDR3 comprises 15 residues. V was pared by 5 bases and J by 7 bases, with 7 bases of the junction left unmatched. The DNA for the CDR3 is TGTGCCAGCAGCCCCTTAGCGGGGGGGAGTAATGAGCAGTTCTTC. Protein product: CASSPLAGGSNEQFF. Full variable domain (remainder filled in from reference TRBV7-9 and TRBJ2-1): DTGVSQNPRHKITKRGQNVTFRCDPISEHNRLYWYRQTLGQGPEFLTYFQNEAQLEKSRLLSDRFSAERPKGSFSTLEIQRTEQGDSAMYLCASSPLAGGSNEQFFGPGTRLTVL.

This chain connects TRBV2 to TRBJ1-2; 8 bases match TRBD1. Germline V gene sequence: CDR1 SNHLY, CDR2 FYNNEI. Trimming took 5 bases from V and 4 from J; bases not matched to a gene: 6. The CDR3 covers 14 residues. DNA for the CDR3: TGTGCCAGCAGTCCCTGGACAGGGCTCTATGGCTACACCTTC. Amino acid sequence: CASSPWTGLYGYTF.

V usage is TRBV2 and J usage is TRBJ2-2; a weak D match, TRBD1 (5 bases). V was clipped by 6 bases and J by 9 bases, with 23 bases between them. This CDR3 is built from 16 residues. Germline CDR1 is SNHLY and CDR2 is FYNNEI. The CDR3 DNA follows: TGTGCCAGCAGACCCTCGGCCAGGGTATTGAACTGGGAGCTGTTTTTT. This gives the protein CASRPSARVLNWELFF.

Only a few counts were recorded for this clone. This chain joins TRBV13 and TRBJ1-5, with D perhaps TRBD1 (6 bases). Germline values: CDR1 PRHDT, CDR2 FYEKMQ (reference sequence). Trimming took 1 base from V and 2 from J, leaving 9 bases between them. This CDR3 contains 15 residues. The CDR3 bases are TGTGCCAGCAGCTTAGTGGGGGGCGGCAATCAGCCCCAGCATTTT. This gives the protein CASSLVGGGNQPQHF.

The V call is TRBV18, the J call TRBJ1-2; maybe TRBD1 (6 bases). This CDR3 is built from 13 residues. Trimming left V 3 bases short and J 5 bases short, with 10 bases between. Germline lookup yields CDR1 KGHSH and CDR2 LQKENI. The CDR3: CASSPARGYGYTF. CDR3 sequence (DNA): TGTGCCAGCTCACCGGCCAGGGGTTATGGCTACACCTTC.

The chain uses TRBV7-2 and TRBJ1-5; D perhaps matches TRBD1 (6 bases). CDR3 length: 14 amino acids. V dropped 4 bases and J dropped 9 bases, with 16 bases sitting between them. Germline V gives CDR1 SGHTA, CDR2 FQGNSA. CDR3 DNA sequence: TGTGCCAGCAGCTCCGGGACACGGGGTGGGCCCCAGCATTTT. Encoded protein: CASSSGTRGGPQHF.

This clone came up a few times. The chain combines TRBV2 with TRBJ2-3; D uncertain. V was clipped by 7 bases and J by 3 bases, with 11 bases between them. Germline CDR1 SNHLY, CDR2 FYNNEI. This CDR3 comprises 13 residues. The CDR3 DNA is TGTGCCAGCACTGCGGACGGGACAGATACGCAGTATTTT. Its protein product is CASTADGTDTQYF.

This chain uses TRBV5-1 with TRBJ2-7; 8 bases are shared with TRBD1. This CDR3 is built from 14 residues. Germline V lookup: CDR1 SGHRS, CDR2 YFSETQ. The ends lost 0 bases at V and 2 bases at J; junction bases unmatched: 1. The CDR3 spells CASSLGQGPYEQYF. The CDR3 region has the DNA TGCGCCAGCAGCTTGGGACAGGGGCCCTACGAGCAGTACTTC.

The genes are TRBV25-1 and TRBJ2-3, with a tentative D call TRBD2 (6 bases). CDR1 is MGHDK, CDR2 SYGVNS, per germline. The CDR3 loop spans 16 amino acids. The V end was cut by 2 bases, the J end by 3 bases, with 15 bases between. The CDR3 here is CASSERPGERTDTQYF. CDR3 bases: TGTGCCAGCAGTGAACGACCGGGAGAGAGGACAGATACGCAGTATTTT.

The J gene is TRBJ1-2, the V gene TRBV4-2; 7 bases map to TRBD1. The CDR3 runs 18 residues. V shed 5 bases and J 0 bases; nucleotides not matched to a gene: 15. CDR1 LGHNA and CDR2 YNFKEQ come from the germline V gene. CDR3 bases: TGTGCCAGCAGCACCCGACAGGGAGTGGGCTTAGCTAACTATGGCTACACCTTC. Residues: CASSTRQGVGLANYGYTF.